Presented here are 15 T cell receptor beta chains from one specimen sequenced in a study of human T cells and chemical hapten exposure. Time point reported: patch test 3, about 24 weeks after DPC sensitization. Specified treatment: therapeutic diphenylcyclopropenone sensitization with weekly scalp DPC. TCRdb reprocessed the RACE reads via MiXCR and lists one record per CDR3 protein. The sample lists around 150,000 distinct CDR3 sequences, 25% to 30% occurring once. The material sequenced was whole blood, taken in connection with sensitization to the hapten diphenylcyclopropenone (DPC). The receptor set was obtained from a young woman with alopecia areata. Some clones in this sample may be carry-over from other donors' samples.

The sample holds a few counts of this clonotype. This chain connects TRBV20-1 to TRBJ2-5, with D tentatively TRBD1 or TRBD2 (5 bases each). V was shortened by 7 bases and J by 1 base, with 7 bases between the two germline ends. This CDR3 contains 11 residues. Germline-derived CDR1 and CDR2 are DFQATT and SNEGSKA (reference sequence). The CDR3 DNA is TGCAGTGGGGACGGCCAAGAGACCCAGTACTTC. It yields the protein CSGDGQETQYF.

The chain employs TRBV7-3 and TRBJ2-7; 9 nucleotides agree with TRBD1. The V gene's germline CDR1 is SGHTA and CDR2 FQGTGA. V lost 1 base to trimming and J lost 2 bases; unmatched junction nucleotides: 6. This CDR3 contains 16 residues. CDR3 residues: CASSLIGTGNTYEQYF. The CDR3, as DNA: TGTGCCAGCAGCTTAATTGGGACAGGGAACACCTACGAGCAGTACTTC.

This clonotype was counted a few times. The chain joins TRBV11-1 to TRBJ1-4; 9 nucleotides line up with TRBD1. With 4 bases clipped from V and 7 bases from J, the junction kept 4 bases outside the gene matches. The length of the CDR3 is 14 residues. Germline V CDR1 and CDR2: SGHAT, FQDESV (reference sequence). CDR3 coding DNA: TGTGCCAGCAGCTCCGGACAGGGGAGTGAAAAACTGTTTTTT. Amino acid sequence: CASSSGQGSEKLFF.

V gene TRBV20-1 combines with J gene TRBJ1-5; no clear D. Trimming removed 6 bases from V and 2 bases from J, with 14 bases in between. The germline V gene has CDR1 DFQATT and CDR2 SNEGSKA (reference sequence). The CDR3 has 14 amino acids. The CDR3: CSAPGLLGNQPQHF. The CDR3 DNA follows: TGCAGTGCCCCGGGTCTACTGGGCAATCAGCCCCAGCATTTT.

This chain joins TRBV20-1 and TRBJ1-2; D not certain. Germline CDR1 is DFQATT and CDR2 is SNEGSKA (reference sequence). CDR3 size: 13 residues. V lost 3 bases and J 3 bases, leaving 11 bases between the germline ends. The CDR3 nucleotides read TGCAGTGCTAGGGCCTACACCGACTATGGCTACACCTTC. Its translation is CSARAYTDYGYTF.

This clonotype was picked up many times. This chain connects TRBV28 to TRBJ1-4; TRBD1 matches at 9 bases. The CDR3 totals 15 residues. J was trimmed by 2 bases and V by 10 bases; bases with no gene match: 8. Germline V gives CDR1 MDHEN, CDR2 SYDVKM. In nucleotides, the CDR3 is TGTGCCATTGGGACAGGGCATATGACTAATGAAAAACTGTTTTTT. Translation gives CAIGTGHMTNEKLFF.

This clonotype has a count of ten or more. The chain joins TRBV7-2 to TRBJ2-7, with D unclear. The germline V gene encodes CDR1 SGHTA and CDR2 FQGNSA. V was shortened by 5 bases and J by 5 bases, with 10 bases between the two germline ends. CDR3 length: 12 residues. The CDR3 region is CASSPLGNEQYF. The CDR3 coding sequence is TGTGCCAGCAGCCCGTTGGGGAACGAGCAGTACTTC.

This clonotype was detected a few times. The J gene is TRBJ2-5, the V gene TRBV5-6; D may be TRBD1 (5 bases). Per germline, CDR1 SGHDT and CDR2 YYEEEE. The length of the CDR3 is 15 residues. Trimming took 0 bases from V and 2 from J, leaving 11 bases between them. Here the CDR3 DNA reads TGTGCCAGCAGCTTGGCAGGGTGGGCACAAGAGACCCAGTACTTC. Its protein product is CASSLAGWAQETQYF.

There are a few counts of this clonotype. This chain uses TRBV3-1 with TRBJ2-1, with a tentative D call TRBD2 (6 bases). Per germline, CDR1 LGHDT and CDR2 YNNKEL (reference sequence). V was shortened by 4 bases and J by 7 bases, with 14 bases between the two germline ends. The CDR3 loop spans 14 amino acids. CDR3 loop: CASSPNRLVNEQFF. The DNA for the CDR3 is TGTGCCAGCAGCCCGAACCGACTAGTGAATGAGCAGTTCTTC.

The chain is built from TRBV29-1 and TRBJ2-5, with 11 bases fitting TRBD2. The CDR3 consists of 13 residues. The ends lost 5 bases at V and 5 bases at J; junction bases unmatched: 4. Germline V gene sequence: CDR1 SQVTM, CDR2 ANQGSEA. The CDR3 is CSVFASGRETQYF. The CDR3 nucleotides read TGCAGCGTTTTCGCTAGCGGGAGGGAGACCCAGTACTTC.

Comment on this clonotype: The junction and the germline gene differ at one end; a read error may be behind it. The chain joins TRBV7-2 to TRBJ1-2; no firm D call. The germline CDR1 and CDR2 sequences are SGHTA and FQGNSA. This CDR3 spans 19 amino acids. The chain's CDR3 is CASSFLVLAAVAGTYGYIF. CDR3 coding DNA: TGTGCCAGCAGCTTTCTGGTATTGGCGGCGGTAGCAGGAACGTATGGCTACATCTTC.

This clonotype has just a few counts. The chain joins TRBV2 to TRBJ2-2; 10 bases are a match to TRBD1. Germline lookup yields CDR1 SNHLY and CDR2 FYNNEI. With 6 bases clipped from V and 6 bases from J, the junction kept 7 bases outside the gene matches. The CDR3 has 15 residues. This chain's CDR3 is CASSGTGEFAGELFF. CDR3 in DNA: TGTGCCAGCAGCGGGACAGGGGAATTTGCCGGGGAGCTGTTTTTT.

The chain links TRBV12-3 or TRBV12-4 to TRBJ2-7; D might be TRBD2 (5 bases). V shed 7 bases and J shed 4 bases, with 14 bases lying between them. This CDR3 contains 13 residues. Here the CDR3 DNA reads TGTGCCAGCAATCCCGAGCCGGGATACGAGCAGTACTTC. Translating it yields CASNPEPGYEQYF.

This clonotype has more than one count but fewer than ten. V and J are TRBV4-2 and TRBJ2-5, with D perhaps TRBD2 (6 bases). Germline V CDR1 and CDR2: LGHNA, YNFKEQ. The CDR3 loop spans 14 amino acids. Trimming left V 4 bases short and J 3 bases short, with 12 bases between. This CDR3 is CASSPELAEETQYF. CDR3 nucleotide sequence: TGTGCCAGCAGCCCTGAATTAGCGGAAGAGACCCAGTACTTC.

This clonotype was recorded a few times. The chain links TRBV5-8 to TRBJ1-1; D ambiguous. The CDR3 runs to 10 residues. Trimming stripped 6 bases from V and 12 bases from J, with 12 bases between. The germline V gene encodes CDR1 SGHTS and CDR2 YDEGEE. CDR3 in DNA: TGTGCCAGCAAAACGGCCGTAACTTTCTTT. This codes for CASKTAVTFF.